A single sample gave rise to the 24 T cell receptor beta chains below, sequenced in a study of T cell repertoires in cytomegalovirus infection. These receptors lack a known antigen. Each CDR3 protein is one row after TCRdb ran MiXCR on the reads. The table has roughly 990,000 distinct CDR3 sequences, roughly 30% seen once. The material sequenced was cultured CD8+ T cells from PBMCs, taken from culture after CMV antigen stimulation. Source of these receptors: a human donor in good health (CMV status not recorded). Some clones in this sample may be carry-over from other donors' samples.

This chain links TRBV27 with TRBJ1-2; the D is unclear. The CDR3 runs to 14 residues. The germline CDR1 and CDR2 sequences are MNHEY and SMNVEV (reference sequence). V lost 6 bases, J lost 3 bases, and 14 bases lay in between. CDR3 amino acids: CASRTNGADYGYTF. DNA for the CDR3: TGTGCCAGCAGGACTAACGGAGCGGACTATGGCTACACCTTC.

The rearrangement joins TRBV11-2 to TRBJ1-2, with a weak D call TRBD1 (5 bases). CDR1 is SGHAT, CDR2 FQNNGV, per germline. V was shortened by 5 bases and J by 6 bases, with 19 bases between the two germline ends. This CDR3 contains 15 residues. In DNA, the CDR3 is TGTGCCAGCAGCGTCAGTGGCGGGGGTTTCAATGGCTACACCTTC. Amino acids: CASSVSGGGFNGYTF.

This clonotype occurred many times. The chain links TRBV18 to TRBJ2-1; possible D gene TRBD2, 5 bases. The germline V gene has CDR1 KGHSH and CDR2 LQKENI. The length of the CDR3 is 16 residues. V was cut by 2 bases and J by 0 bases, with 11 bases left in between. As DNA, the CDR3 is TGTGCCAGCTCACCAGGAGAGGGTAGCTCCTACAATGAGCAGTTCTTC. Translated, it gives CASSPGEGSSYNEQFF.

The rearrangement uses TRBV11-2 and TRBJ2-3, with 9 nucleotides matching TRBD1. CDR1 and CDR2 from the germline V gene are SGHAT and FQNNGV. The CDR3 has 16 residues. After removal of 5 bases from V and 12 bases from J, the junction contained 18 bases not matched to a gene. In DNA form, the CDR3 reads TGTGCCAGCAGCCCAACAGGGGGCGAGGCACATACTTCCCAGTATTTT. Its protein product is CASSPTGGEAHTSQYF.

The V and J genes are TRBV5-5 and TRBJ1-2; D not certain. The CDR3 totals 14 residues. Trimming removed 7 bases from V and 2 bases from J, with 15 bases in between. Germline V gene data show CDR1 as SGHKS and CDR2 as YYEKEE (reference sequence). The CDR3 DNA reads TGTGCCAGCTCCGCACCCGGGGAAAACTATGGCTACACCTTC. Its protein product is CASSAPGENYGYTF.

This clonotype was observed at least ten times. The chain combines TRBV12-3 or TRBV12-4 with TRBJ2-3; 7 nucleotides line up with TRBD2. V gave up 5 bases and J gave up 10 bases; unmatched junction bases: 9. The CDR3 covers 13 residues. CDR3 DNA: TGTGCCAGCAGTCCAAATAAAGGACTAGCGCAGTATTTT. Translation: CASSPNKGLAQYF.

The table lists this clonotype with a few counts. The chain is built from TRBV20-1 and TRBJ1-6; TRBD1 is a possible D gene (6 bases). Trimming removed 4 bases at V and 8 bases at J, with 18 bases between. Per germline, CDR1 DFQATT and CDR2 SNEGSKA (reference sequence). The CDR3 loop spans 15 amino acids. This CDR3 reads CSAKRGGAFHSPLHF. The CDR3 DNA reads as TGCAGTGCTAAGCGGGGGGGCGCCTTCCATTCACCCCTCCACTTT.

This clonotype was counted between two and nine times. The CDR3 sequence is CASSQDGVDSTNYGYTF. In DNA form, the CDR3 reads TGCGCCAGCAGCCAAGATGGTGTGGACAGCACTAACTATGGCTACACCTTC. The genes are TRBV4-3 and TRBJ1-2; maybe TRBD1 (6 bases). The CDR3 is 17 residues long. Germline-derived CDR1 and CDR2 are LGHNA and YSLEER. With 0 bases removed from V and 0 bases from J, the gap between germline ends came to 14 bases.

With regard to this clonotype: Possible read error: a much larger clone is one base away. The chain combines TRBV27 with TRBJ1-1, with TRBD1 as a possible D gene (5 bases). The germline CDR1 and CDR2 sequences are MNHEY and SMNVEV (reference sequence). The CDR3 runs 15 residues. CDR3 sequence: CASTLSPGLNTDAFF. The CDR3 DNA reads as TGTGCCAGCACCCTATCCCCAGGGTTGAACACTGATGCTTTCTTT.

CDR3 DNA sequence: TGTGCCAGCAGCAATTTTCTCGACAGCTACACGAACACCGGGGAGCTGTTTTTT. The encoded protein is CASSNFLDSYTNTGELFF. The gene calls are TRBV28 and TRBJ2-2; D is perhaps TRBD1 (5 bases). Germline V gene data show CDR1 as MDHEN and CDR2 as SYDVKM. V gave up 6 bases and J gave up 0 bases, with 20 bases separating them. CDR3 length: 18 residues.

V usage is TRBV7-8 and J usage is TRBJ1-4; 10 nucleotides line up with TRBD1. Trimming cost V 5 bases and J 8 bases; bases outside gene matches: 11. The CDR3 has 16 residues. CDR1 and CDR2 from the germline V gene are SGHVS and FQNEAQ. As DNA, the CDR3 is TGTGCCAGCAGCGTACACCGGGACAGGGGCGGGGAAAAACTGTTTTTT. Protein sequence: CASSVHRDRGGEKLFF.

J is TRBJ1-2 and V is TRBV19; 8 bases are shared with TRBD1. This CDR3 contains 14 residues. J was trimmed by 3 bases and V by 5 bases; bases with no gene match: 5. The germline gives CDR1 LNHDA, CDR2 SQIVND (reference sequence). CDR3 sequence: CASSEPGQDYGYTF. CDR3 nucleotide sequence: TGTGCCAGTAGTGAACCGGGACAGGACTATGGCTACACCTTC. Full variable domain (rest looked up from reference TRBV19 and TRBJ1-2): DGGITQSPKYLFRKEGQNVTLSCEQNLNHDAMYWYRQDPGQGLRLIYYSQIVNDFQKGDIAEGYSVSREKKESFPLTVTSAQKNPTAFYLCASSEPGQDYGYTFGSGTRLTVV.

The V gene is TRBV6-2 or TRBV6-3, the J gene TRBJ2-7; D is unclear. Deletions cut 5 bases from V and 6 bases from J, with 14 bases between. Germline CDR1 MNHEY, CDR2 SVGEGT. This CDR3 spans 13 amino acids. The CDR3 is CASSTWTAIEQYF. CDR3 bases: TGTGCCAGCAGTACGTGGACGGCCATCGAGCAGTACTTC.

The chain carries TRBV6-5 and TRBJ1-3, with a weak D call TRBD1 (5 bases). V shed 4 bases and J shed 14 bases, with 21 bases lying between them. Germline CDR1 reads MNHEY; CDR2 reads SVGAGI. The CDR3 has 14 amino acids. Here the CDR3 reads CASSSPSSSRGLYF. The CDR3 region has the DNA TGTGCCAGCAGTTCCCCCTCGTCGAGCCGGGGGTTATATTTT.

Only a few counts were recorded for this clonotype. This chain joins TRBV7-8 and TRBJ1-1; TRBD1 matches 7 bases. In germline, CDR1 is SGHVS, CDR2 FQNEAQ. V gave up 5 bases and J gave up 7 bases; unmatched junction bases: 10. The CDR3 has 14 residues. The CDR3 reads CASSPTQGMVEAFF. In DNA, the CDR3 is TGTGCCAGCAGCCCAACACAGGGGATGGTTGAAGCTTTCTTT.

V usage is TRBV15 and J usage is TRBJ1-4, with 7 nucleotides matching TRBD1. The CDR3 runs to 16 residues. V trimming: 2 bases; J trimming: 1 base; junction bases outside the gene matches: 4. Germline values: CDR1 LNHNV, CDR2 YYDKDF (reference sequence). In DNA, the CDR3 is TGTGCCACCAGCAGAACAGGGGAGGGAACTAATGAAAAACTGTTTTTT. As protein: CATSRTGEGTNEKLFF.

The CDR3 DNA is TGTGCCAGCAGTCAACTCGGGGGGACATACTACAATGAGCAGTTCTTC. Translation: CASSQLGGTYYNEQFF. V gene TRBV6-1 combines with J gene TRBJ2-1; maybe TRBD2 (7 bases). The V gene's germline CDR1 is MNHNS and CDR2 SASEGT. Trimming shortened V by 5 bases and J by 3 bases, and 17 bases separated the two germline ends. There are 16 residues in the CDR3.

The CDR3 reads CASTRRGGLAGGLSYNEQFF. CDR3 sequence (DNA): TGTGCCAGCACCCGTAGGGGCGGACTAGCGGGGGGCCTCTCCTACAATGAGCAGTTCTTC. The gene calls are TRBV27 and TRBJ2-1; 14 nucleotides line up with TRBD2. The V gene end was trimmed by 7 bases and the J gene end by 0 bases; junction bases not matched to a gene: 14. From germline, CDR1 is MNHEY and CDR2 SMNVEV (reference sequence). The CDR3 covers 20 residues.

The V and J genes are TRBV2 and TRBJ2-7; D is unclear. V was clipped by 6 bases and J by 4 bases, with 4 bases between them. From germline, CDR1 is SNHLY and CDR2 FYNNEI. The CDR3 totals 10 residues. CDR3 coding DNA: TGTGCCAGCAGACTTTACGAGCAGTACGTC. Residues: CASRLYEQYV.

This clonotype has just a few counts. The CDR3 here is CASSGPKQGTTTTFNYGYTF. The CDR3 DNA follows: TGTGCCAGCAGTGGCCCGAAACAGGGGACAACCACCACCTTTAACTATGGCTACACCTTC. This chain connects TRBV6-6 to TRBJ1-2, with 7 nucleotides matching TRBD1. The V segment lost 5 bases and the J segment 1 base; nucleotides outside the gene matches: 22. There are 20 residues in the CDR3. Germline V gene sequence: CDR1 MNHNY, CDR2 SVGAGI (reference sequence).

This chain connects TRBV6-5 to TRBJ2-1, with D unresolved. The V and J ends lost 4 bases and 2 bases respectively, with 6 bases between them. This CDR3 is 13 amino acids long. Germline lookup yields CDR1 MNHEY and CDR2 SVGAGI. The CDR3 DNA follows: TGTGCCAGCAGTTGGGTAGCCTACAATGAGCAGTTCTTC. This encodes CASSWVAYNEQFF.

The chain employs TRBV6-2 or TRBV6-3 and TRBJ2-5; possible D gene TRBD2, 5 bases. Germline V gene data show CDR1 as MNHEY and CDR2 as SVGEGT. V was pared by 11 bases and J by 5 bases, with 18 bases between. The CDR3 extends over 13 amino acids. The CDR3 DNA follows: TGTGCCTCTACGGCAGCGGATTCTGAGACCCAGTACTTC. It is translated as CASTAADSETQYF.

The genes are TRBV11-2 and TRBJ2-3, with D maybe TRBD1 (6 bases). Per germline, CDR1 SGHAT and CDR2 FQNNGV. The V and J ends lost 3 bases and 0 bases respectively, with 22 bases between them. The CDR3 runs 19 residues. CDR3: CASSFRPGQPLISTDTQYF. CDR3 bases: TGTGCCAGCAGCTTCCGACCGGGACAACCCTTAATCAGCACAGATACGCAGTATTTT.

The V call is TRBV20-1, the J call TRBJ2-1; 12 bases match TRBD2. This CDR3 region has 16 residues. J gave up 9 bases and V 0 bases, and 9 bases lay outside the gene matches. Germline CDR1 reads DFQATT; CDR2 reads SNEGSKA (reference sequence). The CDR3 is CSARDRASGGAFEQFF. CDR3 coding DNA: TGCAGTGCTAGAGATCGGGCTAGCGGGGGGGCCTTTGAGCAGTTCTTC.